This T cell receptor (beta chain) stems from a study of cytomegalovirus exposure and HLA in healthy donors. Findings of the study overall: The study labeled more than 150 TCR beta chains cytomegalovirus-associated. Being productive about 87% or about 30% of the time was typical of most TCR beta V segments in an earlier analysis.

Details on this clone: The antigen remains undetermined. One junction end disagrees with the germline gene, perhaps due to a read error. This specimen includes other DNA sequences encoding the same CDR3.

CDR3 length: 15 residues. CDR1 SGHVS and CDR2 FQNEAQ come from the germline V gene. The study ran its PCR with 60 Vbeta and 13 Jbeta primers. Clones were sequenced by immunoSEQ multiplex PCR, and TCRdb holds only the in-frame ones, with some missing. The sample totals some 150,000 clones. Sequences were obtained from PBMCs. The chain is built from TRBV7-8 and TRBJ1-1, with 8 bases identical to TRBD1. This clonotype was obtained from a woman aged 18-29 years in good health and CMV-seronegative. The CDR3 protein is CASSWRDRPNTEAFF. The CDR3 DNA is TGTGCCAGCAGCTGGAGGGACAGGCCGAACACTGAAGCCTTCTTT. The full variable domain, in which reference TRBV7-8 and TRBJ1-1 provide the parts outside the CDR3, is GAGVSQSPRYKVAKRGQDVALRCDPISGHVSLFWYQQALGQGPEFLTYFQNEAQLDKSGLPSDRFFAERPEGSVSTLKIQRTQQEDSAVYLCASSWRDRPNTEAFFGQGTRLTVV.